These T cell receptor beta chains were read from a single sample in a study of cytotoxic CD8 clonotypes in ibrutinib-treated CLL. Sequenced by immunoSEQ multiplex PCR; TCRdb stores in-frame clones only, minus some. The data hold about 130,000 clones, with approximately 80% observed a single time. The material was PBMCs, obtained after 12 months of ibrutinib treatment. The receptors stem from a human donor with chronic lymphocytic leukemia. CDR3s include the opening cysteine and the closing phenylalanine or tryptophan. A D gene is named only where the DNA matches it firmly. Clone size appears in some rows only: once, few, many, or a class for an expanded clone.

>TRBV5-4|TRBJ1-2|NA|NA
CASTSPAVQYGYTF
TGTGCCAGCACATCCCCGGCGGTCCAGTATGGCTACACCTTC
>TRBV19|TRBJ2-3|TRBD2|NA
CASSMGSGSDTDTQYF
TGTGCCAGTAGTATGGGAAGCGGGAGTGATACAGATACGCAGTATTTT
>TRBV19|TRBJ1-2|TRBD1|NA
CASSRPTGGDGYTF
TGTGCCAGTAGTAGACCGACAGGGGGCGATGGCTACACCTTC
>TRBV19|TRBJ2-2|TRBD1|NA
CASSNIGTGYTGELFF
TGTGCCAGTAGTAATATCGGGACAGGATATACCGGGGAGCTGTTTTTT
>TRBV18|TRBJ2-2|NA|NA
CASSPDSTGELFF
TGTGCCAGCTCACCGGACTCGACCGGGGAGCTGTTTTTT
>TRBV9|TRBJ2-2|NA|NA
CASRWTKNTGELFF
TGTGCCAGCAGGTGGACAAAGAACACCGGGGAGCTGTTTTTT
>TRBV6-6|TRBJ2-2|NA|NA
CASTHSGNTGELFF
TGTGCCAGCACCCATAGCGGGAACACCGGGGAGCTGTTTTTT
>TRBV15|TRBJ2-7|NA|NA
CATSRDRSTSYEQYF
TGTGCCACCAGCAGAGACAGGTCGACCTCCTACGAGCAGTACTTC
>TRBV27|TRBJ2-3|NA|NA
CASGRGIADTQYF
TGTGCCAGCGGGCGGGGCATCGCAGATACGCAGTATTTT
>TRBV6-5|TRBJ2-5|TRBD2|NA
CASSYSGRGQETQYF
TGTGCCAGCAGTTATAGCGGGAGGGGTCAAGAGACCCAGTACTTC
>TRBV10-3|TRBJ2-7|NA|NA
CAISRSHRDGASYEQYF
TGTGCCATCAGTAGATCCCATAGGGACGGAGCTTCCTACGAGCAGTACTTC
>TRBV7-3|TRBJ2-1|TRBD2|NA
CASSLRRTSVNEQFF
TGTGCCAGCAGCTTAAGACGGACTAGTGTTAATGAGCAGTTCTTC
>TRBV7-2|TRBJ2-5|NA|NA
CASSLSVLGETQYF
TGTGCCAGCAGCTTATCGGTACTTGGTGAGACCCAGTACTTC
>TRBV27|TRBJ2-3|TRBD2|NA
CASSYELAGAMSTDTQYF
TGTGCCAGCAGTTACGAGCTAGCGGGAGCTATGAGCACAGATACGCAGTATTTT
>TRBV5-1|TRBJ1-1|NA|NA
CASSLTGRETLGTEAFF
TGCGCCAGCAGCTTGACAGGGCGTGAGACGTTAGGTACTGAAGCTTTCTTT
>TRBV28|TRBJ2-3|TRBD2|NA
CASSSLAGVIDTQYF
TGTGCCAGCAGTTCACTAGCGGGAGTAATAGATACGCAGTATTTT
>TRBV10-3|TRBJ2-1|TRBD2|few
CAISMSGRKPYNEQFF
TGTGCCATCAGTATGAGCGGGAGGAAACCCTACAATGAGCAGTTCTTC
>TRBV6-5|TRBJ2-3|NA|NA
CASRNSEFPTDTQYF
TGTGCCAGCAGGAACAGTGAGTTCCCCACAGATACGCAGTATTTT
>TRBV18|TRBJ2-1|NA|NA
CASSPQQSNEQFF
TGTGCCAGCTCACCACAACAGAGCAATGAGCAGTTCTTC
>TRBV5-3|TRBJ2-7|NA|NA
CARSGRGRGDEQYF
TGTGCCAGAAGCGGCCGGGGCAGGGGCGACGAGCAGTACTTC
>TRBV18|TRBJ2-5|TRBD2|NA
CASSPSWLAGRERETQYF
TGTGCCAGCTCACCATCTTGGCTAGCGGGAAGGGAGCGAGAGACCCAGTACTTC
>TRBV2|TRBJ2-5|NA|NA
CASSRGSQETQYF
TGTGCCAGCTCAAGGGGGTCTCAAGAGACCCAGTACTTC
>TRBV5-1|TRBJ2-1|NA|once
CASSSTGTSAYNEQFF
TGCGCCAGCAGCTCGACCGGGACCAGCGCTTACAATGAGCAGTTCTTC
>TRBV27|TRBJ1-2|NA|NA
CASRYTQGYGYTF
TGTGCCAGCCGATACACGCAGGGCTATGGCTACACCTTC
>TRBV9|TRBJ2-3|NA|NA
CASSVEGWDTQYF
TGTGCCAGCAGCGTAGAGGGTTGGGATACGCAGTATTTT